The 20 T cell receptor beta chains presented below share a single source sample, sequenced in a study of blood T cell repertoires in COVID-19. The assay was immunoSEQ multiplex PCR, and TCRdb's table has in-frame clones only and misses some. The sample holds some 51,000 clones, approximately 86% seen once. The sample consisted of peripheral blood. These receptors originate from a man aged 55 to 70 with acute or convalescent COVID-19.

The rearrangement links TRBV7-9 to TRBJ2-1; 9 nucleotides agree with TRBD2. Trimming cost V 4 bases and J 3 bases; bases outside gene matches: 7. Germline V gene sequence: CDR1 SEHNR, CDR2 FQNEAQ (reference sequence). This CDR3 is 16 amino acids long. CDR3 amino acids: CASSSPASGVYNEQFF. The DNA for the CDR3 is TGTGCCAGCAGCTCACCCGCTAGCGGGGTCTACAATGAGCAGTTCTTC. Full variable domain (outside the CDR3, taken from reference TRBV7-9 and TRBJ2-1): DTGVSQNPRHKITKRGQNVTFRCDPISEHNRLYWYRQTLGQGPEFLTYFQNEAQLEKSRLLSDRFSAERPKGSFSTLEIQRTEQGDSAMYLCASSSPASGVYNEQFFGPGTRLTVL.

The CDR3 DNA reads as TGTGCCAGCAGCTTGATAGCGGGGGCCTACAATGAGCAGTTCTTC. It specifies CASSLIAGAYNEQFF. The V gene is TRBV7-6, the J gene TRBJ2-1; 9 bases are shared with TRBD2. The CDR3 extends over 15 amino acids. With V trimmed by 3 bases and J by 2 bases, 2 bases remained unmatched. Germline-derived CDR1 and CDR2 are SGHVS and FNYEAQ.

This chain joins TRBV5-4 and TRBJ1-2, with 9 bases matching TRBD1. V lost 3 bases, J lost 4 bases, and 7 bases stayed unmatched. Germline V gene sequence: CDR1 SGHNT, CDR2 YYREEE (reference sequence). The CDR3 spans 15 residues. CDR3 region: CASSSSGTGTYGYTF. Written as DNA, the CDR3 is TGTGCCAGCAGCTCCTCCGGGACAGGGACCTATGGCTACACCTTC.

This sequence joins TRBV15 and TRBJ1-1, with D maybe TRBD1 (6 bases). Germline-derived CDR1 and CDR2 are LNHNV and YYDKDF (reference sequence). The V end was cut by 0 bases, the J end by 4 bases, with 15 bases between. The CDR3 extends over 16 amino acids. CDR3 sequence (DNA): TGTGCCACCAGCAGAGAAATGAAGACAGGACCCACTGAAGCTTTCTTT. Its translation is CATSREMKTGPTEAFF.

The rearrangement links TRBV7-9 to TRBJ2-7; the D gene is possibly TRBD2 (6 bases). There are 14 residues in the CDR3. V was pared by 5 bases and J by 12 bases, with 23 bases between. CDR1 is SEHNR and CDR2 is FQNEAQ in the germline V gene (reference sequence). The chain's CDR3 is CASSLHLEGLYLYF. The CDR3 DNA follows: TGTGCCAGCAGCCTCCACCTGGAGGGGCTGTATCTGTACTTC. The whole variable domain, remainder taken from reference TRBV7-9 and TRBJ2-7, is DTGVSQNPRHKITKRGQNVTFRCDPISEHNRLYWYRQTLGQGPEFLTYFQNEAQLEKSRLLSDRFSAERPKGSFSTLEIQRTEQGDSAMYLCASSLHLEGLYLYFGPGTRLTVT.

This clone appeared a single time. V usage is TRBV15 and J usage is TRBJ1-5, with unresolved D. The CDR3 length is 14 residues. Germline values: CDR1 LNHNV, CDR2 YYDKDF (reference sequence). V lost 0 bases, J lost 2 bases, and 5 bases lay in between. The CDR3 loop reads CATSRDRGNQPQHF. The CDR3 nucleotides are TGTGCCACCAGCAGAGATCGGGGCAATCAGCCCCAGCATTTT.

This chain uses TRBV9 with TRBJ2-1; TRBD2 matches 9 bases. Germline V lookup: CDR1 SGDLS, CDR2 YYNGEE. This CDR3 spans 16 amino acids. V lost 0 bases and J lost 10; bases outside the gene matches: 11. CDR3: CASSVAGSGSVYEQFF. The CDR3 region has the DNA TGTGCCAGCAGCGTAGCGGGTAGCGGGAGTGTCTACGAGCAGTTCTTC.

The V and J genes are TRBV6-4 and TRBJ2-5, with D maybe TRBD1 (5 bases). The CDR3 length is 12 residues. Per the germline V gene, CDR1 is MRHNA and CDR2 is SNTAGT. V lost 3 bases to trimming and J lost 8 bases, with 10 bases between them. CDR3 bases: TGTGCCAGCAGTGATAATAGGGGAACCCAGTACTTC. It specifies CASSDNRGTQYF.

J is TRBJ1-2 and V is TRBV19; TRBD1 matches at 9 bases. The CDR3 sequence is 15 residues long. Trimming took 6 bases from V and 4 from J; bases not matched to a gene: 9. Germline V lookup: CDR1 LNHDA, CDR2 SQIVND (reference sequence). CDR3 protein: CASRSTGGVSYGYTF. The CDR3 DNA follows: TGTGCCAGTAGGTCCACAGGGGGCGTTAGCTATGGCTACACCTTC. The full variable domain, rest sourced from reference TRBV19 and TRBJ1-2, is DGGITQSPKYLFRKEGQNVTLSCEQNLNHDAMYWYRQDPGQGLRLIYYSQIVNDFQKGDIAEGYSVSREKKESFPLTVTSAQKNPTAFYLCASRSTGGVSYGYTFGSGTRLTVV.

V is TRBV29-1 and J is TRBJ2-1; 12 bases agree with TRBD2. The junction had 9 bases not matched to a gene; V was cut back by 0 bases and J by 0 bases. The CDR3 has 19 amino acids. The germline CDR1 and CDR2 sequences are SQVTM and ANQGSEA. DNA of the CDR3: TGCAGCGTTGAAGAGACTAGCGGGGGACCAGAGAGCTCCTACAATGAGCAGTTCTTC. Its protein product is CSVEETSGGPESSYNEQFF.

In its sample, this clone was seen once. The rearrangement joins TRBV7-2 to TRBJ2-5, with 8 bases lining up with TRBD2. The CDR3 is made up of 16 amino acids. Losses at the gene ends were 3 bases for V and 5 bases for J; bases not matched to a gene: 11. Looked up from germline, CDR1 is SGHTA and CDR2 is FQGNSA. The CDR3 loop reads CASSFVYGGAGETQYF. The CDR3 bases are TGTGCCAGCAGCTTTGTTTACGGGGGGGCCGGGGAGACCCAGTACTTC. Full variable domain (outside the CDR3, taken from reference TRBV7-2 and TRBJ2-5): GAGVSQSPSNKVTEKGKDVELRCDPISGHTALYWYRQSLGQGLEFLIYFQGNSAPDKSGLPSDRFSAERTGGSVSTLTIQRTQQEDSAVYLCASSFVYGGAGETQYFGPGTRLLVL.

This clone was recorded only once. The chain employs TRBV5-4 and TRBJ2-2, with 11 positions matching TRBD2. The CDR3 has 16 amino acids. V dropped 0 bases and J dropped 5; count of bases not matched to a gene: 3. Germline values: CDR1 SGHNT, CDR2 YYREEE (reference sequence). The CDR3: CASSLEGLAATGELFF. The CDR3 nucleotides read TGTGCCAGCAGCTTGGAGGGACTAGCGGCGACCGGGGAGCTGTTTTTT.

This clone was seen a single time. The CDR3 nucleotides read TGTGCCAGCTCAGGCGGGACAGGGGATAATTCACCCCTCCACTTT. Encoded protein: CASSGGTGDNSPLHF. The chain couples TRBV18 to TRBJ1-6; TRBD1 aligns across 10 bases. The CDR3 is 15 residues long. Trimming at V came to 5 bases and at J to 5 bases, leaving 3 bases not matched to a gene. Germline V gene data show CDR1 as KGHSH and CDR2 as LQKENI.

This chain connects TRBV15 to TRBJ2-3, with 10 bases lining up with TRBD1. V was clipped by 1 base and J by 2 bases; unmatched bases: 3. This CDR3 spans 16 amino acids. The germline V gene has CDR1 LNHNV and CDR2 YYDKDF (reference sequence). CDR3 sequence reads: CATSRGGTGATDTQYF. In DNA form, the CDR3 reads TGTGCCACCAGCAGAGGGGGGACAGGGGCCACAGATACGCAGTATTTT.

This chain joins TRBV7-2 and TRBJ1-2; TRBD1 matches 10 bases. This CDR3 region has 15 residues. V lost 6 bases, J lost 2 bases, and 6 bases stayed unmatched. Germline V gives CDR1 SGHTA, CDR2 FQGNSA. The CDR3 sequence is CASRKPGQGNYGYTF. For the CDR3, the DNA is TGTGCCAGCAGAAAACCGGGACAGGGGAACTATGGCTACACCTTC.

The chain links TRBV13 to TRBJ1-1; the match to TRBD1 covers 10 bases. The V gene end was trimmed by 5 bases and the J gene end by 5 bases; junction bases not matched to a gene: 5. There are 14 residues in the CDR3. In germline, CDR1 is PRHDT, CDR2 FYEKMQ (reference sequence). The CDR3 DNA is TGTGCCAGCAGCATTGGGACAGGGGTGACTGAAGCTTTCTTT. Protein sequence: CASSIGTGVTEAFF. The variable domain in full, completed from reference TRBV13 and TRBJ1-1, reads AAGVIQSPRHLIKEKRETATLKCYPIPRHDTVYWYQQGPGQDPQFLISFYEKMQSDKGSIPDRFSAQQFSDYHSELNMSSLELGDSALYFCASSIGTGVTEAFFGQGTRLTVV.

In this sample, this clone turned up a few times. V and J are TRBV14 and TRBJ2-7; 9 bases map to TRBD2. Looked up from germline, CDR1 is SGHDN and CDR2 is FVKESK. The ends lost 1 base at V and 7 bases at J; junction bases unmatched: 8. This CDR3 is 15 amino acids long. The CDR3 loop is CASSQVASGTGEQYF. CDR3 nucleotide sequence: TGTGCCAGCAGCCAAGTGGCTAGCGGGACGGGGGAGCAGTACTTC.

The chain uses TRBV4-1 and TRBJ1-5; maybe TRBD1 (5 bases). The CDR3 runs to 17 residues. Germline V lookup: CDR1 MGHRA, CDR2 YSYEKL. V was clipped by 2 bases and J by 0 bases, with 14 bases between them. The CDR3 sequence is CASSQFSGAYSNQPQHF. For the CDR3, the DNA is TGCGCCAGCAGCCAATTCAGTGGGGCTTATAGCAATCAGCCCCAGCATTTT.

This clone was found a few times. This chain uses TRBV18 with TRBJ2-3, with 12 bases aligning to TRBD2. Trimming cost V 1 base and J 3 bases; bases outside gene matches: 5. The CDR3 consists of 17 residues. Germline V gene data show CDR1 as KGHSH and CDR2 as LQKENI. The CDR3 spells CASSPLRLAGATDTQYF. The DNA for the CDR3 is TGTGCCAGCTCACCACTCAGACTAGCGGGAGCTACAGATACGCAGTATTTT.

The chain links TRBV15 to TRBJ2-3; 9 nucleotides line up with TRBD2. In germline, CDR1 is LNHNV, CDR2 YYDKDF (reference sequence). The CDR3 loop spans 18 amino acids. J lost 3 bases, V lost 3 bases, and 13 bases had no gene match. The CDR3 spells CATSSRPPLAGGTDTQYF. Here the CDR3 DNA reads TGTGCCACCAGCAGTAGACCTCCCCTTGCGGGAGGGACAGATACGCAGTATTTT.